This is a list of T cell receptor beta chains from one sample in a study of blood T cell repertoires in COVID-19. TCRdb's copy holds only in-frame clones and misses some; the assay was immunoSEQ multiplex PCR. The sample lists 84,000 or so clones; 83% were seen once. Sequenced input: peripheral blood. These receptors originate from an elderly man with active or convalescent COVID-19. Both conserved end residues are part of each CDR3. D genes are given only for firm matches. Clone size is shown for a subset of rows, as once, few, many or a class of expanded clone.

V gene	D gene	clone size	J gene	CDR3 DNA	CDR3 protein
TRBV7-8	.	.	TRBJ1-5	TGTGCCAGCAGCCCCCTAGGGACTGTCAATCAGCCCCAGCATTTT	CASSPLGTVNQPQHF
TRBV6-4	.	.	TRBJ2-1	TGTGCCAGCAGTGAGCTAGCCATTCCTAACAATGAGCAGTTCTTC	CASSELAIPNNEQFF
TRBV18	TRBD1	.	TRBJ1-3	TGTGCCAGCTCACCACGCCAGGGGGTCTCTGGAAACACCATATATTTT	CASSPRQGVSGNTIYF
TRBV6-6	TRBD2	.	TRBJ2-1	TGTGCCAGCAGCCGACCTTCATGGGAGGGCTCCTACAATGAGCAGTTCTTC	CASSRPSWEGSYNEQFF
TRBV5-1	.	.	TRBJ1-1	TGCGCCAGCAGCTTTGGGTGGGGAGAAACTGAAGCTTTCTTT	CASSFGWGETEAFF
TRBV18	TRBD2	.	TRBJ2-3	TGTGCCAGCTCACCGACTAGCGGGAGAACAGATACGCAGTATTTT	CASSPTSGRTDTQYF
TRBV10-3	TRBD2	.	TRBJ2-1	TGTGCCATCAGTGGATCGGGACTAGCGGGGGCGGCGTTCTTC	CAISGSGLAGAAFF
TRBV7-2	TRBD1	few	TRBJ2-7	TGTGCCAGCAGCTTAGCGGGACAGGGTTACGAGCAGTACTTC	CASSLAGQGYEQYF
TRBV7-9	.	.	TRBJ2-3	TGTGCCAGCATTCTCCCTGCGAGCGGTCCCTCGAGGGGCACAGATACGCAGTATTTT	CASILPASGPSRGTDTQYF
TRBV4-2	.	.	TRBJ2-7	TGTGCCAGCAGCCAAGAAAGGCAGGGGAGATACGAGCAGTACTTC	CASSQERQGRYEQYF
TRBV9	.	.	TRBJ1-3	TGTGCCAGCAGCGTAGACATAGCCTCTGGAAACACCATATATTTT	CASSVDIASGNTIYF
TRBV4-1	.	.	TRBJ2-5	TGCGCCAGCAGCCAAGATATCAGGACCCCCGACAGGAGGAAGGAGACCCAGTACTTC	CASSQDIRTPDRRKETQYF
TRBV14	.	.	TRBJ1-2	TGTGCCAGCAGCCAAGGCGGGTATGGCTACACCTTC	CASSQGGYGYTF
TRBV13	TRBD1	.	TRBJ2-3	TGTGCCAGCAGCGTACTCCGGACAGGGGTGGCGGGAGTTCCAGATACGCAGTATTTT	CASSVLRTGVAGVPDTQYF
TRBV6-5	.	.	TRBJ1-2	TGTGCCAGCAGTTATTCGAGGGACTATGGCTACACCTTC	CASSYSRDYGYTF
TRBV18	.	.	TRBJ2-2	TGTGCCAGCTCGCCCGGACAGAACACCGGGGAGCTGTTTTTT	CASSPGQNTGELFF
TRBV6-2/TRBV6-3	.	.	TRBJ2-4	TGTGCCAGCAGTCGGACAGTGCCAAAAAACATTCAGTACTTC	CASSRTVPKNIQYF
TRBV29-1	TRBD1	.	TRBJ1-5	TGCAGCGCCGGACAGGTTAATCAGCCCCAGCATTTT	CSAGQVNQPQHF
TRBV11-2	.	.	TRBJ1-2	TGTGCCAGCAGCTCCCGACTAGCCAGGAACTATGGCTACACCTTC	CASSSRLARNYGYTF
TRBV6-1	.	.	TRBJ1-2	TGTGCCAGCAGTGACGGGGGAGGGCGGACTGGCTACACCTTC	CASSDGGGRTGYTF
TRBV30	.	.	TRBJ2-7	TGTGCCTGGAGTGTCAGGGCCTCCTACGAGCAGTACTTC	CAWSVRASYEQYF
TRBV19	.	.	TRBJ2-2	TGTGCCAGTATGAACAGGAGCACATACACCGGGGAGCTGTTTTTT	CASMNRSTYTGELFF
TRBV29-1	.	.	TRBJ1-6	TGCAGCGTTTCTCTGGGCGATAATTCACCCCTCCACTTT	CSVSLGDNSPLHF
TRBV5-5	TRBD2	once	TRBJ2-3	TGTGCCAGCAGCTCGGGATGGACTAGCGGGGGGGTGACGCAGTATTTT	CASSSGWTSGGVTQYF
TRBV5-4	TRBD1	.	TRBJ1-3	TGTGCCAGCAGCTTGGATTGGGGAAGGCAGGGGGCTGAAAACACCATATATTTT	CASSLDWGRQGAENTIYF
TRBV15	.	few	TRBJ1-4	TGTGCCACCAGCAGAGGAGGAGTGAATGAAAAACTGTTTTTT	CATSRGGVNEKLFF
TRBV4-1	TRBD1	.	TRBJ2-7	TGCGCCAGCAGCCACCATCGGTTCCGGGACAGGGATGCCGAGCAGTACTTC	CASSHHRFRDRDAEQYF
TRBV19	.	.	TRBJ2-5	TGTGCCAGTAGTATAGATCAGGCGAGACGGGAGACCCAGTACTTC	CASSIDQARRETQYF
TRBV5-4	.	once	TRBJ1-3	TGTGCCAGCAGTGTTGGTAGCAGCTCTGGAAACACCATATATTTT	CASSVGSSSGNTIYF
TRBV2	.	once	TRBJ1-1	TGTGCCAGCAGTGGACAGATGAACACTGAAGCTTTCTTT	CASSGQMNTEAFF
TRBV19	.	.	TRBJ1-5	TGTGCCAGTAGTGCCTTGGACTCGGATAATCAGCCCCAGCATTTT	CASSALDSDNQPQHF
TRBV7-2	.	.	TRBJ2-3	TGTGCCAGCAGCTTACCAGGGCTAGGAGGCACAGATACGCAGTATTTT	CASSLPGLGGTDTQYF
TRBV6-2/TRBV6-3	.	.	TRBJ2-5	TGTGCCAGCAGTCGGACTTTCACCCAAGAGACCCAGTACTTC	CASSRTFTQETQYF